The 30 T cell receptor beta chains given below trace back to one sample, sequenced in a study of T-cell reconstitution after alpha-beta-depleted transplantation in children. For TCRbeta, the library was prepared with unique molecular identifiers. One entry per CDR3 protein results from TCRdb running MiXCR on the PCR reads. Of 700,000 or so distinct CDR3 sequences listed, about an eighth are singletons. Here the sequenced sample was PBMCs, taken before TCRalphabeta/CD19-depleted stem cell transplant. Receptors were obtained from a girl aged 2-9 years with congenital amegakaryocytic thrombocytopenia, due to receive a stem cell transplant.

This clonotype was detected ten times or more. J is TRBJ2-1 and V is TRBV29-1; 8 nucleotides align to TRBD2. Per germline, CDR1 SQVTM and CDR2 ANQGSEA. V dropped 3 bases and J dropped 4; count of bases not matched to a gene: 17. The CDR3 spans 18 residues. DNA for the CDR3: TGCAGCGTTGAGGGGGGAACTCAGGGACTAGTAAGTTACAATGAGCAGTTCTTC. As protein: CSVEGGTQGLVSYNEQFF.

The chain combines TRBV5-1 with TRBJ2-1; either TRBD1 or TRBD2 may supply D (6 bases each). The CDR3 is 15 amino acids. Germline V lookup: CDR1 SGHRS, CDR2 YFSETQ. V was cut by 0 bases and J by 12 bases, with 19 bases left in between. The CDR3 spells CASSLEPSVRGGQFF. The CDR3 coding sequence is TGCGCCAGCAGCTTGGAACCGAGCGTCAGGGGAGGGCAGTTCTTC.

At least ten counts were recorded for this clonotype. This chain joins TRBV29-1 and TRBJ2-1; D is unresolved. The CDR3 is 12 residues long. V lost 7 bases and J lost 8, with 15 bases in between. Per germline, CDR1 SQVTM and CDR2 ANQGSEA. The CDR3 DNA follows: TGCAGCGCAAGGCCCCCTGGGGATGAGCAGTTCTTC. Protein sequence: CSARPPGDEQFF.

Many counts were recorded for this clonotype. The gene calls are TRBV6-1 and TRBJ2-1; D gene ambiguous. The CDR3 is 13 residues long. Germline V gene data show CDR1 as MNHNS and CDR2 as SASEGT. Between the trimmed V and J ends, which lost 10 bases and 5 bases, there was a span of 15 bases. CDR3 loop: CATEPPGHNEQFF. The CDR3 coding sequence is TGTGCCACAGAACCCCCGGGCCACAATGAGCAGTTCTTC.

Many counts were recorded for this clonotype. The chain is built from TRBV7-9 and TRBJ2-1; D possibly corresponds to TRBD1 (6 bases). V was trimmed by 1 base and J by 3 bases, leaving 10 bases between them. CDR1 and CDR2 (germline): SEHNR, FQNEAQ (reference sequence). The CDR3 sequence is 15 residues long. The CDR3 sequence is CASSLVGGDYNEQFF. CDR3 coding DNA: TGTGCCAGCAGCTTAGTAGGGGGAGACTACAATGAGCAGTTCTTC. The full variable domain, in which reference TRBV7-9 and TRBJ2-1 provide the parts outside the CDR3, is DTGVSQNPRHKITKRGQNVTFRCDPISEHNRLYWYRQTLGQGPEFLTYFQNEAQLEKSRLLSDRFSAERPKGSFSTLEIQRTEQGDSAMYLCASSLVGGDYNEQFFGPGTRLTVL.

The gene calls are TRBV29-1 and TRBJ2-7; maybe TRBD2 (5 bases). Germline V CDR1 and CDR2: SQVTM, ANQGSEA. The germline V and J ends were trimmed by 2 bases and 12 bases, with 14 bases remaining between them. The CDR3 loop spans 11 amino acids. CDR3 sequence reads: CSVEYRDRAYF. The DNA for the CDR3 is TGCAGCGTTGAATACCGGGATCGCGCGTACTTC.

This clonotype has more than one count but fewer than ten. The rearrangement links TRBV7-2 to TRBJ2-1, with 9 nucleotides matching TRBD2. This CDR3 has 15 residues. In germline, CDR1 is SGHTA, CDR2 FQGNSA. V trimming: 1 base; J trimming: 6 bases; junction bases outside the gene matches: 4. The CDR3 nucleotides read TGTGCCAGCAGCTTAGGCCCTAGCGGGATCAATGAGCAGTTCTTC. Translation: CASSLGPSGINEQFF.

The table lists this clonotype with many counts. The chain uses TRBV4-1 and TRBJ2-2; weak D call: TRBD2 (6 bases). V was pared by 1 base and J by 4 bases, with 13 bases between. There are 16 residues in the CDR3. The V gene's germline CDR1 is MGHRA and CDR2 YSYEKL. CDR3 sequence: CASSQGLAEITGELFF. CDR3 nucleotides: TGCGCCAGCAGCCAAGGGTTAGCGGAGATCACCGGGGAGCTGTTTTTT.

In its sample, this clonotype was seen many times. The V call is TRBV29-1, the J call TRBJ2-5; D possibly corresponds to TRBD1 (6 bases). The ends were cut back, 4 bases at V and 4 bases at J, with 16 bases in the middle. The CDR3 spans 14 residues. Germline V lookup: CDR1 SQVTM, CDR2 ANQGSEA. This CDR3 is CSVVPQGLLETQYF. The CDR3 DNA follows: TGCAGCGTTGTGCCACAGGGTTTACTAGAGACCCAGTACTTC.

This clonotype was picked up many times. The rearrangement joins TRBV5-1 to TRBJ2-2, with 9 bases fitting TRBD1. Germline V gives CDR1 SGHRS, CDR2 YFSETQ. J gave up 7 bases and V 5 bases, and 12 bases lay outside the gene matches. The CDR3 consists of 16 residues. Here the CDR3 DNA reads TGCGCCAGCAGTTTGACAGGGGGAAGACACGGCGGGGAGCTGTTTTTT. This sequence encodes CASSLTGGRHGGELFF. Full variable domain (remainder filled in from reference TRBV5-1 and TRBJ2-2): KAGVTQTPRYLIKTRGQQVTLSCSPISGHRSVSWYQQTPGQGLQFLFEYFSETQRNKGNFPGRFSGRQFSNSRSEMNVSTLELGDSALYLCASSLTGGRHGGELFFGEGSRLTVL.

This clonotype has just a few counts. This chain uses TRBV29-1 with TRBJ2-2, with TRBD2 identical over 14 bases. The V gene's germline CDR1 is SQVTM and CDR2 ANQGSEA. The CDR3 covers 16 residues. Unmatched junction bases numbered 8, after V lost 7 bases and J lost 4 bases. CDR3 sequence: CSAGGLAGAITGELFF. DNA for the CDR3: TGCAGCGCGGGGGGACTAGCGGGAGCTATCACCGGGGAGCTGTTTTTT.

This clonotype was observed at least ten times. The CDR3 spells CASSHGETQYF. CDR3 nucleotides: TGTGCCAGCAGCCATGGAGAGACCCAGTACTTC. This chain joins TRBV3-1 and TRBJ2-5; no clear D gene. Trimming cost V 3 bases and J 4 bases, with 3 bases left between them. This CDR3 contains 11 residues. Germline loops: CDR1 LGHDT, CDR2 YNNKEL (reference sequence).

A few counts support this clonotype. The chain carries TRBV20-1 and TRBJ2-7; D is perhaps TRBD1 or TRBD2 (5 bases each). V lost 3 bases, J lost 3 bases, and 15 bases lay in between. This CDR3 contains 14 residues. Per the germline V gene, CDR1 is DFQATT and CDR2 is SNEGSKA (reference sequence). The DNA for the CDR3 is TGCAGTGCTAGGGCCGGGGCGACCCTCTACGAGCAGTACTTC. Translating it yields CSARAGATLYEQYF.

The rearrangement links TRBV7-9 to TRBJ2-1, with TRBD1 matching over 7 bases. Trimming took 5 bases from V and 9 from J; bases not matched to a gene: 10. This CDR3 is 14 amino acids long. Germline V gene sequence: CDR1 SEHNR, CDR2 FQNEAQ (reference sequence). CDR3 amino acids: CASSKRQTGIEQFF. CDR3 nucleotide sequence: TGTGCCAGCAGCAAAAGACAGACAGGGATTGAGCAGTTCTTC.

V usage is TRBV5-1 and J usage is TRBJ2-7, with D possibly TRBD2 on 5 matching bases. This CDR3 contains 14 residues. V lost 5 bases, J lost 5 bases, and 17 bases lay in between. Germline CDR1 SGHRS, CDR2 YFSETQ. The CDR3 bases are TGCGCCAGCAGGCCCGGTGGGAGCGGCGACGAGCAGTACTTC. Its translation is CASRPGGSGDEQYF. The whole variable domain, remainder taken from reference TRBV5-1 and TRBJ2-7, is KAGVTQTPRYLIKTRGQQVTLSCSPISGHRSVSWYQQTPGQGLQFLFEYFSETQRNKGNFPGRFSGRQFSNSRSEMNVSTLELGDSALYLCASRPGGSGDEQYFGPGTRLTVT.

This clonotype appeared a few times. The chain has TRBV18 and TRBJ1-1, with unresolved D. V was pared by 0 bases and J by 1 base, with 15 bases between. Per the germline V gene, CDR1 is KGHSH and CDR2 is LQKENI. The CDR3 runs to 17 residues. The CDR3 nucleotides are TGTGCCAGCTCACCACCGGGTAAGGGAACAAAGAACACTGAAGCTTTCTTT. Translated, it gives CASSPPGKGTKNTEAFF.

There are many counts of this clonotype. V gene TRBV5-1 combines with J gene TRBJ2-2; D perhaps matches TRBD2 (7 bases). The germline V gene has CDR1 SGHRS and CDR2 YFSETQ. This CDR3 has 16 amino acids. The V end was cut by 1 base, the J end by 5 bases, with 15 bases between. The CDR3, as DNA: TGCGCCAGCAGCTTGATTGCAGGGGAGGGGACCGGGGAGCTGTTTTTT. Amino acid sequence: CASSLIAGEGTGELFF.

This clonotype was seen ten or more times. The chain carries TRBV20-1 and TRBJ2-1, with D perhaps matching TRBD2 (5 bases). Trimming took off 7 bases at V and 6 bases at J, with 7 bases between the two ends. Germline CDR1 is DFQATT and CDR2 is SNEGSKA (reference sequence). The CDR3 is 10 residues long. The CDR3 here is CSGSGNEQFF. CDR3 bases: TGCAGTGGAAGCGGCAATGAGCAGTTCTTC.

V usage is TRBV7-9 and J usage is TRBJ2-5; D is undetermined. V dropped 5 bases and J dropped 0 bases, with 10 bases sitting between them. CDR3 size: 14 residues. Germline V gives CDR1 SEHNR, CDR2 FQNEAQ (reference sequence). The DNA of the CDR3 is TGTGCCAGCAGCACTGACCTGTACCAAGAGACCCAGTACTTC. Translating it yields CASSTDLYQETQYF. The complete variable domain, with remaining parts taken from reference TRBV7-9 and TRBJ2-5, reads DTGVSQNPRHKITKRGQNVTFRCDPISEHNRLYWYRQTLGQGPEFLTYFQNEAQLEKSRLLSDRFSAERPKGSFSTLEIQRTEQGDSAMYLCASSTDLYQETQYFGPGTRLLVL.

CDR3 sequence reads: CAISPTSASEQYF. CDR3 coding DNA: TGTGCCATCAGCCCGACTAGCGCCAGCGAGCAGTACTTC. The rearrangement uses TRBV10-3 and TRBJ2-7, with 8 bases lining up with TRBD2. Germline V gene lookup returns CDR1 ENHRY and CDR2 SYGVKD. The CDR3 contains 13 residues. V lost 6 bases and J lost 6; bases outside the gene matches: 7.

This clonotype has only a few counts. The J gene is TRBJ2-1, the V gene TRBV20-1; D gene unclear. The length of the CDR3 is 10 residues. With 6 bases removed from V and 6 bases from J, the gap between germline ends came to 6 bases. Germline CDR1 is DFQATT and CDR2 is SNEGSKA (reference sequence). The CDR3 nucleotides read TGCAGTGCCCTCTTCAATGAGCAGTTCTTC. Protein: CSALFNEQFF.

In this sample, this clonotype turned up many times. The chain is built from TRBV5-8 and TRBJ2-7; 8 bases map to TRBD1. CDR3 length equals 15 residues. CDR1 and CDR2 from the germline V gene are SGHTS and YDEGEE. V shed 2 bases, J shed 4 bases, and the junction held 8 bases outside the gene matches. The CDR3 protein is CASSLHSDRVYEQYF. The CDR3 coding sequence is TGTGCCAGCAGCTTACATTCGGACAGGGTGTACGAGCAGTACTTC.

This clonotype was seen many times. V gene TRBV7-9 combines with J gene TRBJ2-5, with 15 bases identical to TRBD2. Germline loops: CDR1 SEHNR, CDR2 FQNEAQ (reference sequence). This CDR3 is built from 17 residues. The V and J ends lost 4 bases and 5 bases, in that order; junction bases with no gene match: 8. CDR3 region: CASSWGLAGGIGETQYF. Written as DNA, the CDR3 is TGTGCCAGCAGCTGGGGACTAGCGGGAGGTATTGGGGAGACCCAGTACTTC.

This clonotype showed up many times. A junction boundary mismatches the germline segment, possibly from a read error. This chain joins TRBV12-3 or TRBV12-4 and TRBJ2-1; D is perhaps TRBD1 (6 bases). CDR3 length: 12 residues. CDR3 in DNA: TGCGCCAGCAGCTTGTCAGGGGATGAGCAGTTCTTC. Translation: CASSLSGDEQFF.

This clonotype was recorded many times. The V and J genes are TRBV10-3 and TRBJ2-1; D perhaps matches TRBD2 (6 bases). The germline V gene encodes CDR1 ENHRY and CDR2 SYGVKD. The CDR3 is 14 amino acids. V shed 10 bases and J shed 6 bases, with 19 bases lying between them. In nucleotides, the CDR3 is TGTGCCACCCAAAAAAACCGGGACTCCAATGAGCAGTTCTTC. Translating it yields CATQKNRDSNEQFF.

The chain couples TRBV20-1 to TRBJ2-1; 10 bases match TRBD2. J was trimmed by 10 bases and V by 0 bases; bases with no gene match: 21. The germline CDR1 and CDR2 sequences are DFQATT and SNEGSKA (reference sequence). The CDR3 has 19 amino acids. Written as DNA, the CDR3 is TGCAGTGCTAGAGAACCCTCTGTCAAGAGACCAGCGGGAGGGGGAGAGCAGTTCTTC. Residues: CSAREPSVKRPAGGGEQFF.

In its sample, this clonotype was seen many times. This chain links TRBV20-1 with TRBJ1-4; no definite D call. The CDR3 covers 11 residues. Trimming shortened V by 2 bases and J by 8 bases, and 6 bases separated the two germline ends. CDR1 and CDR2 (germline): DFQATT, SNEGSKA (reference sequence). As DNA, the CDR3 is TGCAGTGCTAGAATTGGAGAAAAACTGTTTTTT. Amino acids: CSARIGEKLFF.

This clonotype was seen repeatedly, ten times or more. The V gene is TRBV7-6, the J gene TRBJ2-2, with no clear D. The CDR3 sequence is 13 residues long. V was clipped by 6 bases and J by 6 bases, with 11 bases between them. CDR1 and CDR2 (germline): SGHVS, FNYEAQ. The CDR3 is CASSPKTAGELFF. The CDR3 nucleotides read TGTGCCAGCAGTCCTAAGACGGCCGGGGAGCTGTTTTTT.

This clonotype was counted at least ten times. This chain links TRBV5-1 with TRBJ1-6, with a tentative D call TRBD1 (6 bases). The germline V gene has CDR1 SGHRS and CDR2 YFSETQ. V was clipped by 0 bases and J by 7 bases, with 11 bases between them. CDR3 length: 15 amino acids. The CDR3 DNA follows: TGCGCCAGCAGCTTGGGGACAGAGCTCAATTCACCCCTCCACTTT. This encodes CASSLGTELNSPLHF.

The rearrangement joins TRBV4-1 to TRBJ2-2, with TRBD2 identical over 10 bases. Germline assignment: CDR1 MGHRA and CDR2 YSYEKL. The junction had 7 bases not matched to a gene; V was cut back by 0 bases and J by 3 bases. This CDR3 contains 18 residues. The CDR3 region has the DNA TGCGCCAGCAGCCAAGATCCCGGGACTAGCGCTTACACCGGGGAGCTGTTTTTT. Translated: CASSQDPGTSAYTGELFF.